This TCR beta chain was documented in a study of CD8+ T cells in alopecia areata. cDNA reverse transcribed from extracted RNA served as the sequencing template. Sequencing used immunoSEQ multiplex PCR; TCRdb keeps in-frame clones, though not all of them. The top ten hold more than 25% of the sample, which has about 120,000 clones, 50% to 75% seen once. This clone was counted a single time. Treatment defined: oral pan-JAK inhibitor, 5-10 mg twice daily. The source of this sequence is a human donor with alopecia areata. Sample: CD8+ T cells sorted from blood, taken at week 4, from a patient treated with tofacitinib.

CDR3 DNA: TGCGCCAGCAGCCAAGATCTGGCTGAGCAGTTCTTC. Translation: CASSQDLAEQFF. The chain employs TRBV4-1 and TRBJ2-1; D is ambiguous. Trimming left V 0 bases short and J 9 bases short, with 6 bases between. The germline CDR1 and CDR2 sequences are MGHRA and YSYEKL. The CDR3 runs 12 residues.